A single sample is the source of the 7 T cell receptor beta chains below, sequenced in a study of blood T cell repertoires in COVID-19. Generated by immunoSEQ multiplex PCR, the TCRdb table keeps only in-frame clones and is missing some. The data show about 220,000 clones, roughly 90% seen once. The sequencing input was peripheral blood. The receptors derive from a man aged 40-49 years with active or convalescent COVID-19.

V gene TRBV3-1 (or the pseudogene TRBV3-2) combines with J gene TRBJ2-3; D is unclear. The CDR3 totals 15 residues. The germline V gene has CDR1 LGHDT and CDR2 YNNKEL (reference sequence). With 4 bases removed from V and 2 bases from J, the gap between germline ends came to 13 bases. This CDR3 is CASSPQWQATDTQYF. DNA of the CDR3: TGTGCCAGCAGCCCCCAGTGGCAGGCCACAGATACGCAGTATTTT.

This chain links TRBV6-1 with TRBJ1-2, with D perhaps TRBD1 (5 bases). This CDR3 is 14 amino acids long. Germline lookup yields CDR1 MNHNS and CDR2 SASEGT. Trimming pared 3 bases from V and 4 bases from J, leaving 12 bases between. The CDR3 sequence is CASSEQTEVYGYTF. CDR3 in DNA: TGTGCCAGCAGTGAGCAGACAGAAGTCTATGGCTACACCTTC.

The CDR3 nucleotides read TGTGCCAGCAGTTTCTATACAGGGTTGGGGGAGCAGTACTTC. Translated: CASSFYTGLGEQYF. J is TRBJ2-7 and V is TRBV28, with D perhaps TRBD1 (6 bases). The CDR3 totals 14 residues. V lost 3 bases to trimming and J lost 7 bases, with 16 bases between them. Germline CDR1 MDHEN, CDR2 SYDVKM.

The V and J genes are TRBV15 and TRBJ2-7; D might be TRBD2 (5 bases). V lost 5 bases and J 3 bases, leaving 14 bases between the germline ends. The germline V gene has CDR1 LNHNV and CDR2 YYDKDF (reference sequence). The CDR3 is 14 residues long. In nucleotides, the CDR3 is TGTGCCACCAGCCCAGACCCCGGGATCTACGAGCAGTACTTC. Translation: CATSPDPGIYEQYF.

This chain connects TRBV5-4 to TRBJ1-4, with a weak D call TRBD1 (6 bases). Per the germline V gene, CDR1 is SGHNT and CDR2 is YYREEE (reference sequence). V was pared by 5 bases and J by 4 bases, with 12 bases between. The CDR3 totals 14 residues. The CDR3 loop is CASRLQGGNEKLFF. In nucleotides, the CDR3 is TGTGCCAGCAGGCTTCAAGGGGGTAATGAAAAACTGTTTTTT.

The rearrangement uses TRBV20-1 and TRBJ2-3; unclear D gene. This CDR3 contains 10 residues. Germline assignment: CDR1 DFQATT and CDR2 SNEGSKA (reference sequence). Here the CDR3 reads CSHREDTQYF. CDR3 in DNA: TGCAGCCACCGCGAAGATACGCAGTATTTT.

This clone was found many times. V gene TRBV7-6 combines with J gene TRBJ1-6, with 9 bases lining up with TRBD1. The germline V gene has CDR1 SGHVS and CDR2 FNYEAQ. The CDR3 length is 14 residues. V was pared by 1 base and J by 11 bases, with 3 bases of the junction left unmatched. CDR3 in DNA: TGTGCCAGCAGCTTAGGGACAGGGGAGGCACCCCTCCACTTT. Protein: CASSLGTGEAPLHF. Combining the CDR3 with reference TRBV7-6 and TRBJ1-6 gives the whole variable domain GAGVSQSPRYKVTKRGQDVALRCDPISGHVSLYWYRQALGQGPEFLTYFNYEAQQDKSGLPNDRFSAERPEGSISTLTIQRTEQRDSAMYRCASSLGTGEAPLHFGNGTRLTVT.